The clone carrying this T cell receptor beta chain has a handful of counts. CDR1 is LNHDA, CDR2 SQIVND, per germline (reference sequence). This CDR3 region has 16 residues. The V segment lost 2 bases and the J segment 5 bases; nucleotides outside the gene matches: 8. The assay was immunoSEQ multiplex PCR, and TCRdb's table has in-frame clones only and misses some. The sample lists around 38,000 clones, 91% occurring once. The data originate from a study of T cell changes during pregnancy in multiple sclerosis. The source was CD8+ T cells from peripheral blood mononuclear cells, collected in the second trimester of pregnancy. This receptor was identified in a female donor with multiple sclerosis, enrolled in a pregnancy study. This chain connects TRBV19 to TRBJ2-2, with 7 bases identical to TRBD1. The CDR3 reads CASSILRTGATGELFF. CDR3 bases: TGTGCCAGTAGTATACTCCGGACAGGAGCTACCGGGGAGCTGTTTTTT.